This T cell receptor beta chain was found in a study of cytomegalovirus exposure and HLA in healthy donors (dated by TCRdb to between 2016 and 2019). In the study overall: In an earlier analysis of under 750 of the donors, under 300 Gb of sequence data and 117 million unique TCR beta sequences from 150 million to 200 million T cells were reported. About 300 gigabases of sequencing data and approximately 80 million unique TCR sequences were included in an early release covering roughly 600 HLA-typed donors. The genetic ancestry cluster associated with self-reported Caucasian donors included 80% to 90% of the roughly 390 genotyped donors. The study aimed to test whether signatures of past pathogen exposure could be identified by cataloging public T cell receptors. The T cell repertoires of 666 subjects were profiled by immunosequencing and related to cytomegalovirus serostatus. A separate validation cohort of roughly 120 different subjects was used in addition to the approximately 640-subject first cohort. To predict cytomegalovirus infection status, the study brought together high-throughput TCR immunosequencing, statistical association of individual TCRs with disease status, and machine learning. To study patterns of TCR occurrence, a later analysis re-analyzed previously published TCR beta repertoires from around 660 donors and added high-resolution HLA genotyping. Rather than drawing on any new phenotypic data, the later analysis identified candidate immune exposures from TCR beta sequences and the way those sequences occurred across donors. To decide whether each TCR beta V gene segment behaved as functional or pseudogenic, an earlier analysis of several hundred of the donors relied on high-throughput TCR beta sequencing. Donor age, sex, ethnicity and CMV serostatus were collected together with the repertoire data. Genome-wide SNP genotypes for about 65% of the 666 donors were used in a later genetic analysis, which treated that subset as a discovery cohort. All discovery cohort repertoires had been generated on a single sequencing platform. Both class I and class II loci were covered by HLA typing, at four-digit resolution. Typing coverage differed by locus: A, B, C, DRB1 and DQB1 were typed in about 629-640 donors, DQA1 in about 500, DPA1 in approximately 600, and DPB1 in about 450. About five DR-DQ haplotypes were treated as single units for association and clustering because of strong linkage in the cohort. Among some 400 genotyped donors of the cohort, an average of roughly 230,000 unique TCR beta nucleotide sequences was sequenced per donor, of which 15% to 20% were non-productive.

The cohort was made up of hundreds of healthy bone marrow donors. Cohort members were all nominally healthy when sampled, although unrecorded immune exposures were likely present. The donor was CMV seronegative and was included in the group of a few hundred seronegative cohort members. Each donor provided a peripheral blood sample, and peripheral blood mononuclear cells were used for TCR beta sequencing. The Qiagen DNeasy Blood Extraction Kit was used to extract genomic DNA from the blood cell samples. Libraries came from the immunoSEQ multiplex PCR assay. For the multiplex PCR, a mixture combining 60 forward primers for TCR Vbeta segments and 13 reverse primers for TCR Jbeta segments was used. The CDR3 region of rearranged TCR beta genes was amplified from genomic DNA with a multiplex PCR assay. Amplified TCR beta libraries were sequenced as 87-base-pair reads on the Illumina HiSeq System. On the authors' methods: Across the 700 or so repertoires, a later analysis counted around 80 million unique TCR beta chains, around 10 million of which were shared by at least two donors. A nearest-neighbor algorithm error-corrected the raw reads and collapsed the reads into unique sequences, merging closely related sequences to remove PCR and sequencing errors. Alignment of CDR3 sequences to IMGT reference sequences was used to assign V, D and J gene segments. Each retained sequence needed at least a six-nucleotide match to both a V gene segment and a J gene segment. A rearrangement counted as productive if the CDR3 had no stop codons and remained in frame with V and J, and every other rearrangement counted as non-productive. CDR3 was defined according to IMGT convention as the region running from the second conserved V-encoded cysteine to the conserved J-encoded phenylalanine. The earlier analysis of about 530 of the donors excluded any sequence lacking an unambiguous match to a single V gene segment. An earlier analysis of 587 of the donors called V segments functional above 56.7% productive rearrangements and segregating when the between-donor standard deviation exceeded 5%. A statistical classification framework was built to diagnose cytomegalovirus status from the catalog of TCR beta chain sequences. In a later analysis, TCR nucleotide sequences were compared against IMGT/GENE-DB human TR gene sequences so that V and J genes could be assigned. In a later analysis, CDR3 sequences and most-parsimonious VDJ recombination scenarios were assigned using the TCRdist pipeline. A later analysis defined each TCR beta chain by its CDR3 amino acid sequence plus V-gene family, and excluded reads lacking a unique V-gene family. A later analysis removed roughly 590 highly shared, low-generation-probability nucleotide sequences to deal with suspected cross-contamination and a sequencing artifact. A later analysis calculated a clonal expansion index for each public chain from normalized within-repertoire ranks of inferred template counts. Generation probabilities in a later analysis came from a VDJ recombination model fitted to out-of-frame rearrangements, and those results were checked against IGoR. A later analysis scored TCR-TCR, TCR-HLA and TCR-CMV co-occurrence with hypergeometric tests, applying a repertoire-size bias correction to TCR pairs. False discovery rates were estimated in a later analysis by permuting HLA or CMV assignments 20 times. In a later analysis, co-occurring TCRs were grouped with DBSCAN, and TCRdist sequence similarity was added when clustering was performed within HLA-allele-positive subsets. Repertoires with fewer than 30,000 or more than 120,000 public chains were left out of co-occurrence clustering, as were five repertoires with anomalous nucleotide sharing. TCRdb took this table from immuneACCESS and kept in-frame rearrangements with V and J called. Such tables lack part of the clones; where checked against another copy, unresolved V genes explain under half of the gap, and the rest is unexplained. V, J and clone size reflect that table, while D and trimming were determined from the DNA. The sample table records approximately 120,000 clones; 76% of these occur just once. The top ten clonotypes cover approximately 2% of the sample.

This clone was seen only once. The clone's antigen remains unknown. The record has no base qualities; no much larger clone is one base away. Study-wide findings and limitations: Compared with the approximately 710-donor mean, donors in an Asian-associated ancestry cluster had fewer N-insertions in productive TCRs, according to a later genetic analysis. A later genetic analysis associated a missense DCLRE1C variant with V-gene and J-gene trimming of TCR beta chains, and an independent cohort replicated the association. A total of 150 to 200 TCR beta chains were listed by the study as associated with cytomegalovirus. It was suggested by the authors that the approach could potentially be generalized to other disease states and immunological phenotypes. At a false discovery rate of 0.05, a later analysis linked 16,951 TCR beta sequences to specific HLA alleles. According to a later analysis, most CMV-associated TCR beta chains appeared to be HLA-restricted, and the HLA associations seemed to be driven largely by CMV exposure. Broadly in line with IMGT annotations, most TCR beta V segments showed up in productive rearrangements about 90% or about 30% of the time in an earlier analysis of 450 to 750 of the donors. CMV serostatus was the only immune exposure information available for the cohort. Cytomegalovirus status was reported to be diagnosed by the classifier with high specificity and sensitivity in both the original and validation cohorts. According to a later analysis, TCR association rates differed among HLA loci, with DRB1 alleles showing the most associated TCRs and HLA-C alleles showing the fewest. Across donors, most TCR sequences were observed very rarely, whereas some public TCRs were present in many individuals. In this cohort, only TCR beta chains were sequenced, and detectable features were limited by the absence of alpha or paired-chain data. The earlier analysis of 450 to 700 of the donors excluded seventeen rarely observed V segments, including chromosome 9 orphons, because counts were too low. According to a later analysis, parvovirus B19, influenza, CMV and Epstein-Barr virus appeared linked to several top co-occurrence clusters. A further reported finding was that TCR beta sequences accurately predicted the HLA-A and HLA-B alleles for most subjects in the first cohort. Presence/absence analyses assumed roughly uniform sequencing depth across donors, an assumption that may not hold. Linkage disequilibrium might explain the correlated functional status among segregating V segments, but an unknown experimental factor could not be excluded. Because HLA typing was missing for some donors at each locus, association tests included only the typed subset. When HLA alleles, especially DR and DQ, strongly co-occurred, TCR associations were difficult to assign to individual alleles. A group of highly shared sequence variants was considered likely to be a technical artifact of the sequencing pipeline. In vitro tests confirmed that a few of the cytomegalovirus-associated TCR beta chains recognize cytomegalovirus antigens. A later analysis found that HLA-associated TCR beta chains were more clonally expanded and had lower generation probabilities than equally common non-associated chains.

Source material: PBMCs. This receptor was taken from a man in his forties or fifties in good health and CMV-seronegative.

CDR3 loop: CASSSQGLLEEKLFF. The bases read TGCGCCAGCAGCTCGCAGGGGTTACTGGAGGAAAAACTGTTTTTT. The chain employs TRBV5-1 and TRBJ1-4; tentative D gene TRBD1, with 6 bases matching. Trimming takes 3 bases from V and 8 bases from J, and the germline ends sit 17 bases apart. From its cysteine to its phenylalanine, the CDR3 spans 15 amino acids. The kept DNA is CDR3 alone, 45 bases in frame from the first base. The germline V gene sets CDR1 to SGHRS and CDR2 to YFSETQ.